The next 21 T cell receptor beta chains were all read from a single sample in a study of STAT3 mutations in large granular lymphocyte leukemia (dated by TCRdb to about 2019). Study-wide conclusions, independent of this receptor: At least one immunodominant TCRbeta clonotype was identified in every T-LGLL patient, and multiple immunodominant subclonotypes were identified in about half of the T-LGLL patients.

Libraries were built with the immunoSEQ multiplex PCR assay. Imported from immuneACCESS, the table was reduced by TCRdb to in-frame sequences with V and J called. These copies leave out some clones; in studies compared against another copy, an unresolved V gene accounts for under half, and the cause of the remainder is not known. Recorded for this sample are under 35,000 clones; over 65% of them occurred a single time. Jointly, the top ten make up about 30% of the sample. These receptors are not linked to any known antigen. The sequencing sample was made of peripheral blood mononuclear cells. These receptors were taken from a woman in her forties or fifties with T-cell large granular lymphocyte leukemia. Some clones in this sample may be carry-over from other donors' samples. The age is the age at diagnosis.

CDR3 nucleotides: TGTGCCAGCAGTTTCGCGGGGTTGGACTACGAGCAGTACTTC. Amino acid sequence: CASSFAGLDYEQYF. The chain links TRBV27 to TRBJ2-7, with D perhaps matching TRBD2 (6 bases). This CDR3 region has 14 residues. V lost 3 bases and J lost 3, with 12 bases in between. The germline CDR1 and CDR2 sequences are MNHEY and SMNVEV (reference sequence).

The chain links TRBV6-6 to TRBJ2-3; 8 nucleotides line up with TRBD2. V lost 5 bases, J lost 1 base, and 2 bases stayed unmatched. Germline-derived CDR1 and CDR2 are MNHNY and SVGAGI (reference sequence). The CDR3 has 14 amino acids. The DNA of the CDR3 is TGTGCCAGCAGTCTGACTAGCGGCACAGATACGCAGTATTTT. Translation: CASSLTSGTDTQYF.

The chain is built from TRBV7-9 and TRBJ2-3; 8 bases map to TRBD1. CDR1 and CDR2 from the germline V gene are SEHNR and FQNEAQ (reference sequence). The V and J ends lost 5 bases and 7 bases, in that order; junction bases with no gene match: 8. This CDR3 comprises 14 residues. The DNA for the CDR3 is TGTGCCAGCAGCATCAGGGGGCGCGGGAATACGCAGTATTTT. Protein: CASSIRGRGNTQYF.

V and J are TRBV5-1 and TRBJ1-1; maybe TRBD1 (6 bases). Germline V gene data show CDR1 as SGHRS and CDR2 as YFSETQ. V lost 2 bases and J 4 bases, leaving 12 bases between the germline ends. CDR3 length: 14 amino acids. The CDR3: CASSFQGSGTEAFF. The CDR3 DNA reads TGCGCCAGCAGCTTTCAGGGGAGTGGCACTGAAGCTTTCTTT.

The V gene is TRBV6-6, the J gene TRBJ1-2; possible D gene TRBD1, 6 bases. Per germline, CDR1 MNHNY and CDR2 SVGAGI (reference sequence). The CDR3 is made up of 15 amino acids. V dropped 6 bases and J dropped 5 bases, with 19 bases sitting between them. CDR3 protein: CASRPNRDGPYGYTF. CDR3 nucleotide sequence: TGTGCCAGCAGACCGAACAGGGATGGGCCTTATGGCTACACCTTC.

Written as DNA, the CDR3 is TGTGCCAGCAGCTTCTGGGACTCCGCTGGGGCATACAATGAGCAGTTCTTC. Protein sequence: CASSFWDSAGAYNEQFF. The rearrangement joins TRBV11-2 to TRBJ2-1; D is possibly TRBD2 (6 bases). Germline assignment: CDR1 SGHAT and CDR2 FQNNGV. V lost 3 bases to trimming and J lost 4 bases, with 19 bases between them. CDR3 length equals 17 residues.

The rearrangement joins TRBV5-1 to TRBJ2-5; no firm D call. The CDR3 contains 12 residues. The V end lost 0 bases, the J end lost 2 bases, and 2 bases lay between the germline ends. Germline V gene lookup returns CDR1 SGHRS and CDR2 YFSETQ. Here the CDR3 reads CASSLAQETQYF. CDR3 bases: TGCGCCAGCAGCTTGGCACAAGAGACCCAGTACTTC. Full variable domain (missing parts from reference TRBV5-1 and TRBJ2-5): KAGVTQTPRYLIKTRGQQVTLSCSPISGHRSVSWYQQTPGQGLQFLFEYFSETQRNKGNFPGRFSGRQFSNSRSEMNVSTLELGDSALYLCASSLAQETQYFGPGTRLLVL.

This clone has a handful of counts. The V gene is TRBV28, the J gene TRBJ1-5; no clear D. CDR1 and CDR2 from the germline V gene are MDHEN and SYDVKM. CDR3 size: 11 residues. V lost 5 bases, J lost 6 bases, and 5 bases lay in between. Here the CDR3 reads CASSSGQPQHF. The CDR3 bases are TGTGCCAGCAGTAGCGGTCAGCCCCAGCATTTT.

The CDR3 reads CAISNSGIGTDTQYF. The CDR3 coding sequence is TGTGCCATCAGCAATAGCGGAATCGGCACAGATACGCAGTATTTT. J is TRBJ2-3 and V is TRBV6-5; weak D call: TRBD2 (6 bases). CDR1 and CDR2 (germline): MNHEY, SVGAGI. This CDR3 is 15 amino acids long. With 10 bases removed from V and 1 base from J, the gap between germline ends came to 18 bases.

The chain combines TRBV6-6 with TRBJ1-5, with a possible D match to TRBD1 (5 bases). Germline CDR1 and CDR2: MNHNY and SVGAGI (reference sequence). V lost 6 bases and J 7 bases, leaving 13 bases between the germline ends. The CDR3 length is 13 residues. CDR3: CASSDGGSQPQHF. Here the CDR3 DNA reads TGTGCCAGCAGCGATGGGGGTTCACAGCCCCAGCATTTT.

This clone appeared a few times. The rearrangement uses TRBV28 and TRBJ1-5; 7 bases are shared with TRBD1. Losses at the gene ends were 6 bases for V and 0 bases for J; bases not matched to a gene: 8. The CDR3 contains 16 residues. The germline CDR1 and CDR2 sequences are MDHEN and SYDVKM. The CDR3 loop reads CASSLATGVSNQPQHF. CDR3 bases: TGTGCCAGCAGCCTTGCAACAGGGGTTAGCAATCAGCCCCAGCATTTT.

The rearrangement links TRBV5-4 to TRBJ1-2, with TRBD1 matching 10 bases. J was trimmed by 0 bases and V by 4 bases; bases with no gene match: 3. This CDR3 region has 15 residues. Germline V gives CDR1 SGHNT, CDR2 YYREEE (reference sequence). CDR3 sequence reads: CASSEGTGANYGYTF. The CDR3 nucleotides read TGTGCCAGCAGCGAGGGGACAGGGGCTAACTATGGCTACACCTTC.

The chain combines TRBV28 with TRBJ2-2; possibly TRBD1 or TRBD2 for D (5 bases each). The V end lost 9 bases, the J end lost 2 bases, and 16 bases lay between the germline ends. CDR3 length equals 15 residues. Germline-derived CDR1 and CDR2 are MDHEN and SYDVKM. The CDR3 DNA is TGTGCCAGTAACACGGGACCGATTAACACCGGGGAGCTGTTTTTT. Translation: CASNTGPINTGELFF.

The chain recombines TRBV9 with TRBJ2-7; D might be TRBD1 (5 bases). CDR1 and CDR2 (germline): SGDLS, YYNGEE. There are 13 residues in the CDR3. The V and J ends lost 3 bases and 7 bases respectively, with 14 bases between them. CDR3 in amino acids: CASSGDTPGEQYF. DNA for the CDR3: TGTGCCAGCAGCGGGGATACTCCAGGGGAGCAGTACTTC.

The V gene is TRBV18, the J gene TRBJ2-7; D may be TRBD2 (6 bases). V was trimmed by 3 bases and J by 0 bases, leaving 9 bases between them. This CDR3 is built from 14 residues. From germline, CDR1 is KGHSH and CDR2 LQKENI. This CDR3 is CASSPSTSSYEQYF. The CDR3 DNA is TGTGCCAGCTCACCCTCGACTAGCTCCTACGAGCAGTACTTC.

The chain has TRBV5-4 and TRBJ2-2; 7 nucleotides agree with TRBD2. The CDR3 covers 16 residues. V lost 0 bases, J lost 5 bases, and 7 bases stayed unmatched. The germline gives CDR1 SGHNT, CDR2 YYREEE (reference sequence). CDR3 region: CASSLGLFGGTGELFF. In nucleotides, the CDR3 is TGTGCCAGCAGCTTGGGACTTTTCGGGGGGACCGGGGAGCTGTTTTTT.

J is TRBJ1-2 and V is TRBV29-1; TRBD1 agrees at 7 bases. V lost 4 bases and J lost 5; bases outside the gene matches: 10. The germline CDR1 and CDR2 sequences are SQVTM and ANQGSEA. The CDR3 consists of 14 residues. CDR3 in DNA: TGCAGCGTTGGGGGGGACAGACCTCTATATGGCTACACCTTC. It codes for CSVGGDRPLYGYTF.

V gene TRBV6-6 combines with J gene TRBJ1-2; 7 bases align to TRBD1. CDR1 is MNHNY and CDR2 is SVGAGI in the germline V gene (reference sequence). The CDR3 covers 11 residues. The V gene end was trimmed by 6 bases and the J gene end by 6 bases; junction bases not matched to a gene: 1. The CDR3 sequence is CASRTGNGYTF. The CDR3 coding sequence is TGTGCCAGCAGGACAGGGAATGGCTACACCTTC.

This chain links TRBV7-8 with TRBJ2-7; TRBD2 aligns across 12 bases. Trimming at V came to 4 bases and at J to 2 bases, leaving 6 bases not matched to a gene. This CDR3 contains 16 residues. Germline loops: CDR1 SGHVS, CDR2 FQNEAQ. The CDR3 DNA reads TGTGCCAGCAGCTCTGGGGGACTAGCGGGTACCTACGAGCAGTACTTC. Translated, it gives CASSSGGLAGTYEQYF.

This rearrangement joins TRBV7-3 to TRBJ1-2, with 10 bases that match TRBD1. This CDR3 spans 13 amino acids. The V and J ends lost 6 bases and 6 bases, in that order; junction bases with no gene match: 4. Germline CDR1 is SGHTA and CDR2 is FQGTGA. CDR3 region: CASSPGQGNGYTF. CDR3 DNA sequence: TGTGCCAGCAGTCCGGGACAGGGGAATGGCTACACCTTC.

This sequence joins TRBV25-1 and TRBJ1-1; a possible D gene is TRBD1 (6 bases). Germline V CDR1 and CDR2: MGHDK, SYGVNS. CDR3 length equals 11 residues. V lost 6 bases to trimming and J lost 8 bases, with 10 bases between them. For the CDR3, the DNA is TGTGCCAGCAGGGGGGGCTCGGAAGCTTTCTTT. Protein: CASRGGSEAFF.